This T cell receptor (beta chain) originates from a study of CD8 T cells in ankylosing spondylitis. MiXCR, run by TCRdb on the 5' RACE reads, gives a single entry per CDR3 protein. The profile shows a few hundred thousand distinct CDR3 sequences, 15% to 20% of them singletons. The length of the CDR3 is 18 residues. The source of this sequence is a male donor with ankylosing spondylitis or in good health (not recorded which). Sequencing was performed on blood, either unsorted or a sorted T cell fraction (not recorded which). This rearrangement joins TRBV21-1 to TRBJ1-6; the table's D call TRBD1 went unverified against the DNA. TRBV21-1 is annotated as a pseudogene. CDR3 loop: CASSTHVPGQRDNSPLHF. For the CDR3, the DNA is TGTGCCAGCAGCACTCATGTCCCGGGACAGAGAGATAATTCACCCCTCCACTTT.